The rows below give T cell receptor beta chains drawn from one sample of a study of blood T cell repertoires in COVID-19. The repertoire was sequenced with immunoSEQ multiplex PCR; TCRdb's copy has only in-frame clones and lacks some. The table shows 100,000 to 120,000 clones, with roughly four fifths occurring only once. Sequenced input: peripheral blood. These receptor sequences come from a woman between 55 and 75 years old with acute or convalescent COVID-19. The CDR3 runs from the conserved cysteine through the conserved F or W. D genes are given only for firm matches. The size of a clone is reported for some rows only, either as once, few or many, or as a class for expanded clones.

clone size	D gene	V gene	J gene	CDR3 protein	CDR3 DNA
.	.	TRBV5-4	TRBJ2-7	CASLGTYSSYEQYF	TGTGCCAGCTTGGGGACTTATAGCTCCTACGAGCAGTACTTC
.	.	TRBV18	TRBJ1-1	CASSTTGLTEAFF	TGTGCCAGCTCCACGACAGGTCTGACTGAAGCTTTCTTT
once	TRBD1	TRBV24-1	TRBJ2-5	CATEAGGLGQSGETQYF	TGTGCCACCGAGGCAGGGGGCCTGGGCCAGTCCGGGGAGACCCAGTACTTC
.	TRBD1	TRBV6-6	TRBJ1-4	CASSHQTGTSEKLFF	TGTGCCAGCAGCCACCAGACAGGGACTAGTGAAAAACTGTTTTTT
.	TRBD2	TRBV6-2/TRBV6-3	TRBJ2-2	CASSRTLAGGQNTGELFF	TGTGCCAGCAGCCGCACCCTAGCGGGGGGGCAAAACACCGGGGAGCTGTTTTTT
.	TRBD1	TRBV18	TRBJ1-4	CASSSSQGANEKLFF	TGTGCCAGCTCATCGTCACAGGGGGCTAATGAAAAACTGTTTTTT
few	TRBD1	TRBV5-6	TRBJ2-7	CASSPRTGTYEQYF	TGTGCCAGCAGCCCCCGGACAGGGACCTACGAGCAGTACTTC
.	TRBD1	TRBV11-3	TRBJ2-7	CASSFYRGYEQYF	TGTGCCAGCAGCTTCTACAGGGGCTACGAGCAGTACTTC
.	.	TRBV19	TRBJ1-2	CASSPPMAGYTF	TGTGCCAGTAGCCCGCCGATGGCTGGCTACACCTTC
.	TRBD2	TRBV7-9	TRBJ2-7	CASSPLGTVSGGPLYEQYF	TGTGCCAGCAGCCCCCTTGGGACAGTTAGCGGGGGCCCCCTTTACGAGCAGTACTTC
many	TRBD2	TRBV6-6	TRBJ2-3	CASSLAGADTQYF	TGTGCCAGCAGTTTAGCGGGGGCAGATACGCAGTATTTT
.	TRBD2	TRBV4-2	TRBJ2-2	CASSRPSGGNTGELFF	TGTGCCAGCAGCCGGCCTAGCGGGGGGAACACCGGGGAGCTGTTTTTT
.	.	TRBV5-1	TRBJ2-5	CASSRAGGGAETQYF	TGCGCCAGCAGCCGGGCCGGCGGGGGCGCAGAGACCCAGTACTTC
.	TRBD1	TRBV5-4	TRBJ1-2	CATGTGDLNYGYTF	TGTGCCACAGGGACAGGAGACCTTAACTATGGCTACACCTTC
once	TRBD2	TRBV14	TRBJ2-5	CASSQEDWAGGLETQYF	TGTGCCAGCAGCCAAGAAGACTGGGCGGGGGGATTAGAGACCCAGTACTTC
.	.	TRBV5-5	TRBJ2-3	CASSAHPGDTQYF	TGTGCCAGCAGCGCCCACCCGGGAGATACGCAGTATTTT
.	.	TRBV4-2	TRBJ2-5	CASSPRTGPSEWGGTQYF	TGTGCCAGCAGCCCACGGACAGGGCCAAGCGAATGGGGGGGGACCCAGTACTTC
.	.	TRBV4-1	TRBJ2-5	CASSQGIQGLETQYF	TGCGCCAGCAGCCAAGGGATCCAGGGTCTGGAGACCCAGTACTTC
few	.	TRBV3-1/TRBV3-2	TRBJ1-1	CASSQDVRPEAFF	TGTGCCAGCAGCCAAGATGTCCGTCCTGAAGCTTTCTTT
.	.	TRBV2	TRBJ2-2	CASSALGGAETGELFF	TGTGCCAGCAGTGCCCTGGGGGGGGCGGAGACCGGGGAGCTGTTTTTT
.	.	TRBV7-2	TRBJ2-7	CASSVYSDEQYF	TGTGCCAGCAGCGTTTATAGCGACGAGCAGTACTTC
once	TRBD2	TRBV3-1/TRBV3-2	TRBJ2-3	CASSQSTSGAIDTQYF	TGTGCCAGCAGCCAGTCGACTAGCGGGGCAATTGATACGCAGTATTTT
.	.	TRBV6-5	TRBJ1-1	CASSYDSRGTGTFF	TGTGCCAGCAGTTATGATAGTAGGGGAACTGGGACTTTCTTT
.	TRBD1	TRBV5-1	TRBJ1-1	CASTLGQGNTEAFF	TGCGCCAGCACACTGGGACAGGGTAATACTGAAGCTTTCTTT
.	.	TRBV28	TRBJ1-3	CASTTGGLRGNTIYF	TGTGCCAGCACCACCGGGGGGTTGAGAGGAAACACCATATATTTT
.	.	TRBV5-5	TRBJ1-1	CASSLSQNTEAFF	TGTGCCAGCAGCTTATCCCAGAACACTGAAGCTTTCTTT
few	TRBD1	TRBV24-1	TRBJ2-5	CATSDLWDSRETQYF	TGTGCCACCAGTGATTTGTGGGACAGCAGGGAGACCCAGTACTTC
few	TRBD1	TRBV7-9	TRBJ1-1	CASSTRQGPLNTEAFF	TGTGCCAGCAGCACGCGACAGGGGCCTCTGAACACTGAAGCTTTCTTT
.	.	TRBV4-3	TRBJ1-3	CASSQAATSNTIYF	TGCGCCAGCAGCCAAGCTGCCACTTCAAACACCATATATTTT
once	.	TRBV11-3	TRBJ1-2	CASSGVGHDYGYTF	TGTGCCAGCAGTGGAGTGGGACACGACTATGGCTACACCTTC
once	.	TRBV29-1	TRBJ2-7	CSVDYRAYEQYF	TGCAGCGTTGATTACAGAGCCTACGAGCAGTACTTC
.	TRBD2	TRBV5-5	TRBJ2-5	CASSWTSGAQETQYF	TGTGCCAGCAGCTGGACTAGCGGGGCTCAAGAGACCCAGTACTTC
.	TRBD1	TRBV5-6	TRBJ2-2	CASSFGGQVVGELFF	TGTGCCAGCAGCTTCGGGGGACAGGTGGTCGGGGAGCTGTTTTTT
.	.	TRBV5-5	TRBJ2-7	CASHPTSTYEQYF	TGTGCCAGCCACCCCACTTCGACCTACGAGCAGTACTTC
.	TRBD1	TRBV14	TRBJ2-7	CASSPWTGTYEQYF	TGTGCCAGCAGCCCCTGGACAGGGACCTACGAGCAGTACTTC
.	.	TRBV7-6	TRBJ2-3	CASSKQETDTQYF	TGTGCCAGCAGCAAACAGGAGACAGATACGCAGTATTTT
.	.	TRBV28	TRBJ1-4	CASTTPWGGVNEKLFF	TGTGCCAGCACCACCCCCTGGGGGGGAGTTAATGAAAAACTGTTTTTT